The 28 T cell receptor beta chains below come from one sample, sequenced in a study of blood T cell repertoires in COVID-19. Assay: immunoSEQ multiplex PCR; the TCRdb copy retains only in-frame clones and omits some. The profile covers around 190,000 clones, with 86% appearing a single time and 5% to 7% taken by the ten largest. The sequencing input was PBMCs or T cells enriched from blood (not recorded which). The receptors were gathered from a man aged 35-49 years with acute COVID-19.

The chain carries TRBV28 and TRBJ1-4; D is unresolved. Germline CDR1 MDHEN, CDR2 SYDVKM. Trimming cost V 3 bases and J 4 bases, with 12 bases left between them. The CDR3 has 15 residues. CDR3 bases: TGTGCCAGCAGTTTCTGGGCCAGCAATAATGAAAAACTGTTTTTT. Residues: CASSFWASNNEKLFF.

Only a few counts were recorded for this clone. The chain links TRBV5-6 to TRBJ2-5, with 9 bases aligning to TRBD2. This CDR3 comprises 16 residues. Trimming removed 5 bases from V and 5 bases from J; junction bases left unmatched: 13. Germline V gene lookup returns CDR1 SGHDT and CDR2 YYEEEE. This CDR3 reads CASSSVGSGRVETQYF. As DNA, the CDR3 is TGTGCCAGCAGTTCGGTCGGTAGCGGGAGAGTGGAGACCCAGTACTTC.

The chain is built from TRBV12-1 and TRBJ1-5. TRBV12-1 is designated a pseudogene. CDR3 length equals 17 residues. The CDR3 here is CASSHALPGDSNQPQHF. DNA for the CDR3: TGTGCCAGCAGCCATGCCCTCCCGGGGGACAGCAATCAGCCCCAGCATTTT.

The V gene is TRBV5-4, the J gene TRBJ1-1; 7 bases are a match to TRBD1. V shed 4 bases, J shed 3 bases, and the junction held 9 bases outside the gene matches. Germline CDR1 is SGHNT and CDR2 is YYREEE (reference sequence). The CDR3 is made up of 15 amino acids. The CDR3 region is CASSRQGAPDTEAFF. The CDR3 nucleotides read TGTGCCAGCAGCCGACAGGGAGCTCCGGACACTGAAGCTTTCTTT.

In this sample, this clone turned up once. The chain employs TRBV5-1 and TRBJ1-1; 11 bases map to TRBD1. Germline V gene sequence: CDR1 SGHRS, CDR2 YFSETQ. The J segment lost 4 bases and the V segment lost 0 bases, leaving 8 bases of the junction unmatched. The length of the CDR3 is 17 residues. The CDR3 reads CASSLAPGTGGTTEAFF. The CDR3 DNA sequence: TGCGCCAGCAGCTTGGCACCCGGGACAGGGGGTACCACTGAAGCTTTCTTT. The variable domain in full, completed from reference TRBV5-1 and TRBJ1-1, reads KAGVTQTPRYLIKTRGQQVTLSCSPISGHRSVSWYQQTPGQGLQFLFEYFSETQRNKGNFPGRFSGRQFSNSRSEMNVSTLELGDSALYLCASSLAPGTGGTTEAFFGQGTRLTVV.

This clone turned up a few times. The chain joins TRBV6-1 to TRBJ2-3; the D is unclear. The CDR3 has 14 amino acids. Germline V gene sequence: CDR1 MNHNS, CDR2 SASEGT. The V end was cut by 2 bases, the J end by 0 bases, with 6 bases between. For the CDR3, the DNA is TGTGCCAGCAGTGAAAAACACAGCACAGATACGCAGTATTTT. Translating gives CASSEKHSTDTQYF.

DNA for the CDR3: TGCAGTGCTAGTCAGAGGGACAGAAGCTATTCACCCCTCCACTTT. Translated: CSASQRDRSYSPLHF. The rearrangement links TRBV20-1 to TRBJ1-6; TRBD1 matches at 7 bases. V shed 3 bases and J 8 bases; nucleotides not matched to a gene: 10. Germline V gene sequence: CDR1 DFQATT, CDR2 SNEGSKA (reference sequence). The CDR3 extends over 15 amino acids.

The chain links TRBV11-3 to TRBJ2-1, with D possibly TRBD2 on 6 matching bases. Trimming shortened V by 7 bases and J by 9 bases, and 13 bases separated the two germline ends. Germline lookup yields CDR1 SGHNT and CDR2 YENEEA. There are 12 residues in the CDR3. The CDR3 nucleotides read TGTGCCAGCAAGGATATGGGGGGTGAGCAGTTCTTC. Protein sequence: CASKDMGGEQFF.

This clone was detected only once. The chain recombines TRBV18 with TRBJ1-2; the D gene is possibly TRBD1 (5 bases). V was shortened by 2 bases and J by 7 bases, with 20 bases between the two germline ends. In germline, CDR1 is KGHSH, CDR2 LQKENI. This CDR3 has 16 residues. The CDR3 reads CASSPDGRVNTFGYTF. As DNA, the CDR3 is TGTGCCAGCTCACCAGATGGCAGGGTAAATACCTTTGGCTACACCTTC. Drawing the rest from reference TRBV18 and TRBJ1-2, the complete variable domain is NAGVMQNPRHLVRRRGQEARLRCSPMKGHSHVYWYRQLPEEGLKFMVYLQKENIIDESGMPKERFSAEFPKEGPSILRIQQVVRGDSAAYFCASSPDGRVNTFGYTFGSGTRLTVV.

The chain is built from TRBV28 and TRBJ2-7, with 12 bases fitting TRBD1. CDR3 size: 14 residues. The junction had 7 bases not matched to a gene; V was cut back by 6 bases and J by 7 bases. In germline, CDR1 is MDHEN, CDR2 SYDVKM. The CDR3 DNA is TGTGCCAGCAGGAAATGGGACAGGGGGCGGGAGCAGTACTTC. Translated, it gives CASRKWDRGREQYF.

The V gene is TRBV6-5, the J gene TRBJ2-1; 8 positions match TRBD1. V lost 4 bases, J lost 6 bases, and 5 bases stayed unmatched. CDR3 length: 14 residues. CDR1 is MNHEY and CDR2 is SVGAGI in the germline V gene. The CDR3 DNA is TGTGCCAGCAGTTTCCCAGGGGGCCGCAATGAGCAGTTCTTC. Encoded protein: CASSFPGGRNEQFF.

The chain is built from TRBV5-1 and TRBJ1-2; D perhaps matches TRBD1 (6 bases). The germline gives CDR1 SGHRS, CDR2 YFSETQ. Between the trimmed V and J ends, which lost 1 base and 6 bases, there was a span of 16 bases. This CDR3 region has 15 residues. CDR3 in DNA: TGCGCCAGCAGCTTGTCTGGGGGCTCGCTGGATGGCTACACCTTC. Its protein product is CASSLSGGSLDGYTF.

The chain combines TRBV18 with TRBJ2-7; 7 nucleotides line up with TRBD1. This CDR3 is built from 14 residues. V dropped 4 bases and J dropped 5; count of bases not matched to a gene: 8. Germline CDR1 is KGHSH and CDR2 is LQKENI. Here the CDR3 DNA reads TGTGCCAGCTCACGCCAGGACAGGATGGACGAGCAGTACTTC. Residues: CASSRQDRMDEQYF.

The CDR3 DNA reads as TGTGCCAGCAGCGTAGAAGGGGCGAACACCGGGGAGCTGTTTTTT. Protein product: CASSVEGANTGELFF. The gene calls are TRBV9 and TRBJ2-2; D may be TRBD1 (5 bases). The CDR3 runs to 15 residues. CDR1 is SGDLS, CDR2 YYNGEE, per germline. Trimming took 0 bases from V and 0 from J, leaving 6 bases between them.

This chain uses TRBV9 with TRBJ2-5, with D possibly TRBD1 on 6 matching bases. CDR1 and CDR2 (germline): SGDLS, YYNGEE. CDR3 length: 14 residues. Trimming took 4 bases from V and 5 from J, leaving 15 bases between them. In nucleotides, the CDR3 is TGTGCCAGCAGCCCTCGGACAGTTGTGGAGACCCAGTACTTC. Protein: CASSPRTVVETQYF.

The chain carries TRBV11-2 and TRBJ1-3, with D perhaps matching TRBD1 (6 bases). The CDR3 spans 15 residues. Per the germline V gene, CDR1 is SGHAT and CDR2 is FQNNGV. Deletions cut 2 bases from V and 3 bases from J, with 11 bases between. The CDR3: CASSLSQGLGNTIYF. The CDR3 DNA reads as TGTGCCAGCAGCTTAAGCCAGGGGCTTGGAAACACCATATATTTT.

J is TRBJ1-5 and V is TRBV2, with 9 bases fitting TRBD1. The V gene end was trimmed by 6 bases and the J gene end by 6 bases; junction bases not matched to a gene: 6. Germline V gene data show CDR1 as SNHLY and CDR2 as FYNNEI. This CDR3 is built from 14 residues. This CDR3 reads CASRVGTGLQPQHF. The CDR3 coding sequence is TGTGCCAGCAGAGTTGGGACAGGGCTTCAGCCCCAGCATTTT.

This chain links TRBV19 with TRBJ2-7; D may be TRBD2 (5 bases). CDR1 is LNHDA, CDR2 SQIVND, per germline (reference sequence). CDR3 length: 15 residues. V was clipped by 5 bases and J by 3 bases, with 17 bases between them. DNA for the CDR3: TGTGCCAGTAGTGATACCGGGGTAGGGAGCTACGAGCAGTACTTC. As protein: CASSDTGVGSYEQYF.

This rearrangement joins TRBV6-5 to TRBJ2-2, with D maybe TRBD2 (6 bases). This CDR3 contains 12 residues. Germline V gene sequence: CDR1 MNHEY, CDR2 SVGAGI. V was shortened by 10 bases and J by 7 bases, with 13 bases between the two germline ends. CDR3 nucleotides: TGTGCCAACGGGAGAGCTGGCGGGGAGCTGTTTTTT. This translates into CANGRAGGELFF.

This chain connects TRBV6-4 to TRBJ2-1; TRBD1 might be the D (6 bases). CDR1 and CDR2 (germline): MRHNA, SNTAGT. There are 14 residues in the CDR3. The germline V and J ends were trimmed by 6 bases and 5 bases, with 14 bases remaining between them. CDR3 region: CASRLRTADNEQFF. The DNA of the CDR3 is TGTGCCAGCAGACTAAGGACAGCCGACAATGAGCAGTTCTTC.

The CDR3 bases are TGTGCCAGCAGTGAGGGCGGGAGCTCCTACGAGCAGTACTTC. As protein: CASSEGGSSYEQYF. The chain uses TRBV6-4 and TRBJ2-7, with 7 bases fitting TRBD2. Germline V lookup: CDR1 MRHNA, CDR2 SNTAGT. The CDR3 runs to 14 residues. The ends lost 3 bases at V and 0 bases at J; junction bases unmatched: 2.

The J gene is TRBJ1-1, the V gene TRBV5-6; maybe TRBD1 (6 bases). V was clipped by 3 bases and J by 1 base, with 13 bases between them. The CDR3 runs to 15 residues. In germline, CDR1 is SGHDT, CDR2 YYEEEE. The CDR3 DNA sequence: TGTGCCAGCAGCTCCTACAGGGAGCGGAACACTGAAGCTTTCTTT. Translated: CASSSYRERNTEAFF.

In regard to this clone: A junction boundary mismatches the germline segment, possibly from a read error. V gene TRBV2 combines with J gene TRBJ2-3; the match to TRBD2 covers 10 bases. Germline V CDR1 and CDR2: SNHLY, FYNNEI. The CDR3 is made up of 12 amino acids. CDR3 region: CASRASSGGTPF. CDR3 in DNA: TGTGCCAGCAGAGCCTCTAGCGGGGGAACTCCTTTT.

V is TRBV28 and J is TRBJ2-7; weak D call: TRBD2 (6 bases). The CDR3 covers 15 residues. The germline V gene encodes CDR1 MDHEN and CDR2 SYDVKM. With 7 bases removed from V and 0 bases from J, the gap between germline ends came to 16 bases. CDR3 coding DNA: TGTGCCAGCATCCCCTCCGGGACTGTCTCCTACGAGCAGTACTTC. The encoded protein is CASIPSGTVSYEQYF. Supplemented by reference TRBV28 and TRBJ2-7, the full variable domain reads DVKVTQSSRYLVKRTGEKVFLECVQDMDHENMFWYRQDPGLGLRLIYFSYDVKMKEKGDIPEGYSVSREKKERFSLILESASTNQTSMYLCASIPSGTVSYEQYFGPGTRLTVT.

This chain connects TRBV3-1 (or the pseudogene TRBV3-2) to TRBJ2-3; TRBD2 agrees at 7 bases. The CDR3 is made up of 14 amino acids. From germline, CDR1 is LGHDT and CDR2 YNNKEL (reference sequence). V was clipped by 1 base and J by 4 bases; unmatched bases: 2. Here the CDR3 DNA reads TGTGCCAGCAGCCAAGTGACTAGCTCAGATACGCAGTATTTT. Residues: CASSQVTSSDTQYF.

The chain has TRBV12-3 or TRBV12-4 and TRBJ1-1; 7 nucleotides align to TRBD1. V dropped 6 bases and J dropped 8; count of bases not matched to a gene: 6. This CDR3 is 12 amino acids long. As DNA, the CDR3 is TGTGCCAGCAGCCAAGGGACAGTGGAAGCTTTCTTT. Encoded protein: CASSQGTVEAFF.

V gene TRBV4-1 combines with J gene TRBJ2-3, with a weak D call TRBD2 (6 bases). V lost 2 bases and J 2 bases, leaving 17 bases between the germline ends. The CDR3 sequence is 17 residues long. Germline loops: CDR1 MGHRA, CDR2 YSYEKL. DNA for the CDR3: TGCGCCAGCAGCCAACCAAGAGGGCAGGGACTCACAGATACGCAGTATTTT. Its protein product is CASSQPRGQGLTDTQYF.

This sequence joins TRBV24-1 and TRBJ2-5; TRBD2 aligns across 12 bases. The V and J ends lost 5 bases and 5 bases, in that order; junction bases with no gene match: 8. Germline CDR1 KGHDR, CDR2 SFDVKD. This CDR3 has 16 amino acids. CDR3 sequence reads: CATSGTSGEVGETQYF. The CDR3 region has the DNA TGTGCCACCAGTGGGACTAGCGGGGAGGTGGGGGAGACCCAGTACTTC.